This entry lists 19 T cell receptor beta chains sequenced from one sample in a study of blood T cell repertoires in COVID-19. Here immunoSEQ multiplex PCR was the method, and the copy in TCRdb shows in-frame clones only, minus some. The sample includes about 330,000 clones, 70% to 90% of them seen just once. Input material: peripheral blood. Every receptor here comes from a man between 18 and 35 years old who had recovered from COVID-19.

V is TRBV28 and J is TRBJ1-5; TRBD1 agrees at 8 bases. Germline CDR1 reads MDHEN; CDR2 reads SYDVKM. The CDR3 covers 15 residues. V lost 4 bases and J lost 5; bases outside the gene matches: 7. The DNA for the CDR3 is TGTGCCAGCAGTTCCGGACAGGGCAGGGATCAGCCCCAGCATTTT. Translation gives CASSSGQGRDQPQHF.

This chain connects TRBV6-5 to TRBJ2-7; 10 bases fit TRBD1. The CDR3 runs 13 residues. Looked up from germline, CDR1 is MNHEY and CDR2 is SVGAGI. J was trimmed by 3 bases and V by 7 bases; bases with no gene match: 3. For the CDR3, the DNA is TGTGCCAGCAAAAGGGACAGGGGCTACGAGCAGTACTTC. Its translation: CASKRDRGYEQYF.

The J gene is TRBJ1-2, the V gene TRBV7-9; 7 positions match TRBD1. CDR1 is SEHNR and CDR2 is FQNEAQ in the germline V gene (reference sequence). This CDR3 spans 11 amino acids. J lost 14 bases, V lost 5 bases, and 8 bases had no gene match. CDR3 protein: CASSGRQGTTF. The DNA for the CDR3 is TGTGCCAGCAGCGGCCGACAGGGAACTACCTTC.

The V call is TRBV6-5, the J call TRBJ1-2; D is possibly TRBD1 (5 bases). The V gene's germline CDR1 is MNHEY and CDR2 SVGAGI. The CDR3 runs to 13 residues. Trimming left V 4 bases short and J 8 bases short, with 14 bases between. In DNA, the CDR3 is TGTGCCAGCAGTTCGGGCCTTAGGGGAGGCTACACCTTC. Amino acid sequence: CASSSGLRGGYTF.

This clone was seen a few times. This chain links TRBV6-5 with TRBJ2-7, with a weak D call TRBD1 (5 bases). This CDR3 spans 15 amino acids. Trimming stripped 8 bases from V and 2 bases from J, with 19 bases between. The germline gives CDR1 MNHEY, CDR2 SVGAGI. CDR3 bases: TGTGCCAGCCAAAGATCCAGGGAAGGTACCTACGAGCAGTACTTC. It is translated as CASQRSREGTYEQYF.

CDR3 sequence reads: CASSLSGHEQYF. For the CDR3, the DNA is TGTGCCAGCAGCTTATCGGGTCACGAGCAGTACTTC. The V and J genes are TRBV11-1 and TRBJ2-7; D call uncertain. CDR1 is SGHAT and CDR2 is FQDESV in the germline V gene (reference sequence). V was pared by 2 bases and J by 5 bases, with 7 bases between. CDR3 size: 12 residues.

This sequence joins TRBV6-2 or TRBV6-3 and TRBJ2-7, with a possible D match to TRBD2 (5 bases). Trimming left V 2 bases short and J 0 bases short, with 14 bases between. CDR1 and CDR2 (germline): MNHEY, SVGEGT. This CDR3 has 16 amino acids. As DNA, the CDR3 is TGTGCCAGCAGTTACCCTCAGGAGGACCACTCCTACGAGCAGTACTTC. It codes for CASSYPQEDHSYEQYF.

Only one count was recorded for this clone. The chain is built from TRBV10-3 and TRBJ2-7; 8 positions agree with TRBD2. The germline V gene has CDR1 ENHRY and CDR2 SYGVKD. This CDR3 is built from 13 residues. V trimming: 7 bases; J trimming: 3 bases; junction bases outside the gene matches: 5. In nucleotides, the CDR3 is TGTGCCATCACGGGAGGGGCAGGCTACGAGCAGTACTTC. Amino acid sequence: CAITGGAGYEQYF.

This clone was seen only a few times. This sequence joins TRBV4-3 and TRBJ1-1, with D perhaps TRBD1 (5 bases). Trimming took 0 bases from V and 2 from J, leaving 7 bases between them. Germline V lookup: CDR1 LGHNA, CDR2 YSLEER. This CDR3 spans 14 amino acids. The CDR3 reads CASSQDWTNTEAFF. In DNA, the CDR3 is TGCGCCAGCAGCCAAGATTGGACAAACACTGAAGCTTTCTTT.

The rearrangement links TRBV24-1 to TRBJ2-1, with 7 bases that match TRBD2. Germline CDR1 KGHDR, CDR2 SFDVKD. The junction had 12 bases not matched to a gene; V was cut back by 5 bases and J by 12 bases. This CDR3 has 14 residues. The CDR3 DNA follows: TGTGCCACCAGTGGAGCTAGCGGCCGAGTAGGGCAGTTCTTC. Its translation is CATSGASGRVGQFF.

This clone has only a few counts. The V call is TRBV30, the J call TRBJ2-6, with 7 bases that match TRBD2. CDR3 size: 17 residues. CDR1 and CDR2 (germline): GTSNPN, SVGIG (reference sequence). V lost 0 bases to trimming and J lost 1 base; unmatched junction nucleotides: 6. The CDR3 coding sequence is TGTGCCTGGAGTGTAAGAGGGAGGGTTTCTGGGGCCAACGTCCTGACTTTC. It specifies CAWSVRGRVSGANVLTF.

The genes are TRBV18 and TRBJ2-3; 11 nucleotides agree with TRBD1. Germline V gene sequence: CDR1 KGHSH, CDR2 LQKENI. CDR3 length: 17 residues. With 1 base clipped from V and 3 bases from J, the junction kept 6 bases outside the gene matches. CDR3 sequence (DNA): TGTGCCAGCTCACCACTCACCGGGACAGGGGGGACAGATACGCAGTATTTT. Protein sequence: CASSPLTGTGGTDTQYF.

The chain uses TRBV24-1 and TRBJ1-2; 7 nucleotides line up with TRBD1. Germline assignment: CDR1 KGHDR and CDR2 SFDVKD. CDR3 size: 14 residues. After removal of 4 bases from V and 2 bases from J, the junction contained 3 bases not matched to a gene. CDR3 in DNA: TGTGCCACCAGTGACTCGGGACAGAACTATGGCTACACCTTC. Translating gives CATSDSGQNYGYTF.

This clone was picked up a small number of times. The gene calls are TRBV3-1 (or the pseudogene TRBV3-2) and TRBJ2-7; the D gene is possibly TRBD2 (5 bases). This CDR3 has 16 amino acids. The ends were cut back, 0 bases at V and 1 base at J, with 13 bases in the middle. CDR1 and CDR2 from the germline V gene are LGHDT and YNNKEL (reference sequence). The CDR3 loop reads CASSQDGVKWSYEQYF. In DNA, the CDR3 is TGTGCCAGCAGCCAAGACGGGGTGAAGTGGTCCTACGAGCAGTACTTC.

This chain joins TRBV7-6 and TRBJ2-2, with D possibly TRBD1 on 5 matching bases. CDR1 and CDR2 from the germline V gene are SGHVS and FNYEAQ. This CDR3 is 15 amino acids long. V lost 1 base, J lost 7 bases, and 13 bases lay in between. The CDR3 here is CASSLVVAGNGELFF. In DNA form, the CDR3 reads TGTGCCAGCAGCTTAGTTGTCGCAGGGAACGGGGAGCTGTTTTTT.

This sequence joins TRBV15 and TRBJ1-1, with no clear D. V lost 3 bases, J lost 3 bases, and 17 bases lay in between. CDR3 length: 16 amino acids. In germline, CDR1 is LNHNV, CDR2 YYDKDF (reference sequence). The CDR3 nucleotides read TGTGCCACCAGCAGTGGAGCGCGGGAGTTGGACACTGAAGCTTTCTTT. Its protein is CATSSGARELDTEAFF.

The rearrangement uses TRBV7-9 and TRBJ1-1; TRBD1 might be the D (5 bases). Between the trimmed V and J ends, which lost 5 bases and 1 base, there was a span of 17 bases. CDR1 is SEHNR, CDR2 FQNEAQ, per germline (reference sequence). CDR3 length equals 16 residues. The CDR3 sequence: CASSGSLRVANTEAFF. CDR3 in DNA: TGTGCCAGCAGCGGCAGCCTCAGGGTGGCGAACACTGAAGCTTTCTTT.

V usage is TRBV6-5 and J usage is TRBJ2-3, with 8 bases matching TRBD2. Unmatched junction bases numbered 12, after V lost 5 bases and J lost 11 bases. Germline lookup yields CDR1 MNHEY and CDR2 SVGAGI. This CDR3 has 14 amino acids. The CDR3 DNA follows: TGTGCCAGCAGTCACTTCCATCAGCGGGAGATGCAGTATTTT. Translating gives CASSHFHQREMQYF.

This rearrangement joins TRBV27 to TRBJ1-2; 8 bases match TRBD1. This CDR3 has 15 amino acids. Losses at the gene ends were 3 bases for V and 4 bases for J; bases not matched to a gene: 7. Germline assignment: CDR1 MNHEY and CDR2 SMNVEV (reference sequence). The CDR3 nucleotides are TGTGCCAGCAGTTTCGGTCAGGGGGCGATCTATGGCTACACCTTC. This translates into CASSFGQGAIYGYTF.